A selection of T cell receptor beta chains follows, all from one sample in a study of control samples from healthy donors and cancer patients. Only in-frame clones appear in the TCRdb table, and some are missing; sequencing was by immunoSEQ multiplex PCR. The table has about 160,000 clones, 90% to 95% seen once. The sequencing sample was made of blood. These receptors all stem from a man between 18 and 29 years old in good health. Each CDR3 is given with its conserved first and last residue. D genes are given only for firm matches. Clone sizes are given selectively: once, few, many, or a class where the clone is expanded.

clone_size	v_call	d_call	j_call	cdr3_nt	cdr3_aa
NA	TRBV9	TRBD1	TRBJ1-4	TGTGCCAGCAGCCCGCGACAGGGGGCTACCTTCAATGAAAAACTGTTTTTT	CASSPRQGATFNEKLFF
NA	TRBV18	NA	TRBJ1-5	TGTGCCAGCTCGGTCCGGGGCCAAAATCAGCCCCAGCATTTT	CASSVRGQNQPQHF
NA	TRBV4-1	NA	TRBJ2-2	TGCGCCAGCAGCCGTTATTTGTACGCGCACGGTGACGGGGAGCTGTTTTTT	CASSRYLYAHGDGELFF
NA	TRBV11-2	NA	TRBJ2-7	TGTGCCAGCAGCTCAGGACTATTTCTTAGGGAGCAGTACTTC	CASSSGLFLREQYF
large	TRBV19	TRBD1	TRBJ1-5	TGTGCCAGTAGTGCCCCGCCACGACAGGGGAGGGGGCTTCAGCCCCAGCATTTT	CASSAPPRQGRGLQPQHF
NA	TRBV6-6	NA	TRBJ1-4	TGTGCCAGCAGACGGGGGGGGGCGAGCGAAAAACTGTTTTTT	CASRRGGASEKLFF
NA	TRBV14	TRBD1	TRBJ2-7	TGTGCCAGCAGCCAGGGACAGGGGGACTACGAGCAGTACTTC	CASSQGQGDYEQYF
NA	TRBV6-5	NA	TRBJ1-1	TGTGCCAGCAGCGTGCGGGCATCTCCTAGCACTGAAGCTTTCTTT	CASSVRASPSTEAFF
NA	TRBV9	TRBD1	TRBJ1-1	TGTGCCAGCAGCGAAGGACAGGGGTGGACTGAAGCTTTCTTT	CASSEGQGWTEAFF
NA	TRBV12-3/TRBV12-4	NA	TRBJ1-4	TGTGCCAGCAGTTTTTTTAGTGAAAAACTGTTTTTT	CASSFFSEKLFF
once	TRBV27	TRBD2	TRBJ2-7	TGTGCCAGCAGCCCCCGGGCGGGAGAATACGAGCAGTACTTC	CASSPRAGEYEQYF
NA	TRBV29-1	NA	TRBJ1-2	TGCAGCGTTTCAGCGACTCTTAACTATGGCTACACCTTC	CSVSATLNYGYTF
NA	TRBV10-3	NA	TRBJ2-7	TGTGCCGTCGCTTCGGGGAGCTCCTACGAGCAGTACTTC	CAVASGSSYEQYF
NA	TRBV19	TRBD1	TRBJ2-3	TGTGCCAGTAGTACCTCAGGGGGCTTGTCGGATACGCAGTATTTT	CASSTSGGLSDTQYF
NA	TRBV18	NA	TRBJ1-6	TGTGCCAGCTCACCACCGGGGGGAGGATCACCCCTCCACTTT	CASSPPGGGSPLHF
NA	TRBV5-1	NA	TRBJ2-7	TGCGCCAGCAGCTTGGGTTGGGCGGAAGAGCAGTACTTC	CASSLGWAEEQYF
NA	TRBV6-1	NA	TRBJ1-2	TGTGCCAGCAGTGAACAGGGTATGGATGGCTACACCTTC	CASSEQGMDGYTF
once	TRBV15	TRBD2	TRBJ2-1	TGTGCCACCAGCACCGGGACTAGCGTGTATGAGCAGTTCTTC	CATSTGTSVYEQFF
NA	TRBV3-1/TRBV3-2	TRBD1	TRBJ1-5	TGTGCCAGCAGCCAACCCCGCCGGACAGGGTTTGGGCAGCCCCAGCATTTT	CASSQPRRTGFGQPQHF
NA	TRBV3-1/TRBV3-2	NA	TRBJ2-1	TGTGCCAGCAGCCACGGGGAAGAGCAGTTCTTC	CASSHGEEQFF
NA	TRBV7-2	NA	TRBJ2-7	TGTGCCAGCAGCTCCGTGGGGGCCCTCCTCGAGCAGTACTTC	CASSSVGALLEQYF
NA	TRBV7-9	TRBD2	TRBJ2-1	TGTGCCAGCAGCTTCGGGGGGACCTACAATGAGCAGTTCTTC	CASSFGGTYNEQFF
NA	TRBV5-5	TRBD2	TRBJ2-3	TGTGCCAGCAGCTTGGTACTAGCGGGAGTGGCAGATACGCAGTATTTT	CASSLVLAGVADTQYF
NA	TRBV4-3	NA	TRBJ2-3	TGCGCCAGCAGCCCACCCAACTCAGATACGCAGTATTTT	CASSPPNSDTQYF
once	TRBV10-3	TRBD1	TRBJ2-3	TGTGCCAGCAGTCCGGGACAGACTCGTACAGATACGCAGTATTTT	CASSPGQTRTDTQYF
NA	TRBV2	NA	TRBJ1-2	TGTGCCAGCAGTGAAGCGGCCAGGGAAGATGGCTACACCTTC	CASSEAAREDGYTF
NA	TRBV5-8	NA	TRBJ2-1	TGTGCCAGCAGCTTCCGGTGGGGGAGAGGCTCCTACAATGAGCAGTTCTTC	CASSFRWGRGSYNEQFF